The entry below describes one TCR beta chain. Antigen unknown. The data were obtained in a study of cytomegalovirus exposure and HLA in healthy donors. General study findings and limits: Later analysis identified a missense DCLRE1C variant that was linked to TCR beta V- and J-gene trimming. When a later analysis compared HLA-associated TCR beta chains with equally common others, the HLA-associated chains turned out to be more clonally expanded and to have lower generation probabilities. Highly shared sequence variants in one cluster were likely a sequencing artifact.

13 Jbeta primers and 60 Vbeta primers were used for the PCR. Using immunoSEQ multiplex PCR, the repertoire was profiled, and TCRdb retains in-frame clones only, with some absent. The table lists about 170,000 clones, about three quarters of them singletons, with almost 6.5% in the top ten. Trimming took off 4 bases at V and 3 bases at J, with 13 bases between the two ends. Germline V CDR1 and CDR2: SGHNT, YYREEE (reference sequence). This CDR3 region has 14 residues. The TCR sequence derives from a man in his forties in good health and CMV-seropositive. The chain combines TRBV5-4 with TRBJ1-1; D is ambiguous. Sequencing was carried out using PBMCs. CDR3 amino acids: CASSMDGRHTEAFF. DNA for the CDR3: TGTGCCAGCAGCATGGATGGCCGCCACACTGAAGCTTTCTTT.